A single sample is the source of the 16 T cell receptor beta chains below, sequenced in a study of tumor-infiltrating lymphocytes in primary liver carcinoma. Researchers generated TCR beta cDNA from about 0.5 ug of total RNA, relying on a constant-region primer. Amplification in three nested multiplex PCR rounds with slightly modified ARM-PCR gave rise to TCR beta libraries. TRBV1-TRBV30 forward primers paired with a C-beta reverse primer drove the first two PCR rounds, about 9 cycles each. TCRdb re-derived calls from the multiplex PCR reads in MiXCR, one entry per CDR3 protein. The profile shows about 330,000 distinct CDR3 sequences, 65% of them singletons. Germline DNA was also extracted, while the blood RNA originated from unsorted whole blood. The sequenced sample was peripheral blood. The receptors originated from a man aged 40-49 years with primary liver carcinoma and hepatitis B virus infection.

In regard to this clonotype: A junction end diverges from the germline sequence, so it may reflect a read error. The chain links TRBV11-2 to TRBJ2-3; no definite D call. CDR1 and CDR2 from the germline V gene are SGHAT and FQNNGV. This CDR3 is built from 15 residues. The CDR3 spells CTSSLVGSDTDTQYF. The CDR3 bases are TGTACCAGCAGCTTAGTCGGGTCCGATACAGATACACAGTATTTT.

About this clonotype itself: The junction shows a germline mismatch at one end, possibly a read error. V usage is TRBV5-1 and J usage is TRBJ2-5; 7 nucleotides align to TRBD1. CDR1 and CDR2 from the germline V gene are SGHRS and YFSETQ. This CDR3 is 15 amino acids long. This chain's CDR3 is CASSLYRGQQETQHF. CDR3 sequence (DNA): TGCGCCAGCAGCCTGTACAGGGGACAGCAAGAGACCCAGCACTTC.

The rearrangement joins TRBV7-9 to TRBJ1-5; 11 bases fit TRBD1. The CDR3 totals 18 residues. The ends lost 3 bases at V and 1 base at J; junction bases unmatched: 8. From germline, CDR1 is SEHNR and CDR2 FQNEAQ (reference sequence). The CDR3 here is CASSFERTGGKSNQPQHF. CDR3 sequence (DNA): TGTGCCAGCAGCTTCGAAAGGACAGGGGGCAAAAGCAATCAGCCCCAGCATTTT.

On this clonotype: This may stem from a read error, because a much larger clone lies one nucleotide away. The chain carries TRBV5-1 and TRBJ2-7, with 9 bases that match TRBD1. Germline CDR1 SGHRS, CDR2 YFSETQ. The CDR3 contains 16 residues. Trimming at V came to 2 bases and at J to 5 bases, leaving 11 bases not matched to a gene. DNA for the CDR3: TGCGCCAGCAGCTTACAATCCGGGACAGGGTTCAACGAGCAGTACTTC. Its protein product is CASSLQSGTGFNEQYF.

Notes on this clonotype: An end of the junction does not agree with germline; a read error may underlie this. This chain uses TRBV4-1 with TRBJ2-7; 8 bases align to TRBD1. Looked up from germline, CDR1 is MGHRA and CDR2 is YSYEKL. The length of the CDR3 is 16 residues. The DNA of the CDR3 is TGCTCCAGCAGCCGTGCCGGGACAGGCTTCTCCTACGAGCAGTATTTC. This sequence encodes CSSSRAGTGFSYEQYF.

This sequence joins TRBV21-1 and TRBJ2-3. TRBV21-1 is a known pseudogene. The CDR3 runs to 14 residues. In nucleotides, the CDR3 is TGTGCCAACAGCAAAACTAAACCGGCAGATACGCAGTATTTT. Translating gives CANSKTKPADTQYF.

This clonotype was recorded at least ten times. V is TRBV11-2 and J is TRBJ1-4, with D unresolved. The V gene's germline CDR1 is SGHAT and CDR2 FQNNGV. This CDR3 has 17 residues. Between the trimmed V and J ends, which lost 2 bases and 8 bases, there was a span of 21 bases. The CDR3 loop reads CASSLSASTLLGEKLFF. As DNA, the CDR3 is TGTGCCAGCAGCTTAAGTGCCAGTACACTCCTGGGGGAAAAACTGTTTTTT.

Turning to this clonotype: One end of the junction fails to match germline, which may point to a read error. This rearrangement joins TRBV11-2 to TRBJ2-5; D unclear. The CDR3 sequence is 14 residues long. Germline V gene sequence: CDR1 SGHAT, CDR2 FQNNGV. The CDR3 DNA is TGTGCCAGCAGCTCGGACGGCCCACAAGAGACCCGGTACTTC. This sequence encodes CASSSDGPQETRYF.

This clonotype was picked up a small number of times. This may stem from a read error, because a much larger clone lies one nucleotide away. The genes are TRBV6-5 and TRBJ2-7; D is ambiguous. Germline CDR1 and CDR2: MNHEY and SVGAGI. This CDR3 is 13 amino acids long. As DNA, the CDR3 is TGTACCAGCAGTTACTCCGGCGACTACGAGCAGTACTTC. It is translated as CTSSYSGDYEQYF.

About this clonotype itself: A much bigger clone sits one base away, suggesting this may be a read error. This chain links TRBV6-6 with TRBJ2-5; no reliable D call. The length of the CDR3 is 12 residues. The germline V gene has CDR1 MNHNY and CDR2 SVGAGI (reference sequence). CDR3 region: CVSSYTEETQYF. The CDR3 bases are TGTGTCAGCAGTTACACAGAGGAGACCCAGTACTTC.

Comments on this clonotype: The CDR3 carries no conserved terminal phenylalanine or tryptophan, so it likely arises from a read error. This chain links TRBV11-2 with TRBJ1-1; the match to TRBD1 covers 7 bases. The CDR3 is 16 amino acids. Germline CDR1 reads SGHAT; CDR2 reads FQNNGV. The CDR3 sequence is CANSLGTDSPGGEAFI. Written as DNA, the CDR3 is TGTGCCAACAGCCTAGGGACAGACAGCCCGGGAGGAGAAGCTTTCATT.

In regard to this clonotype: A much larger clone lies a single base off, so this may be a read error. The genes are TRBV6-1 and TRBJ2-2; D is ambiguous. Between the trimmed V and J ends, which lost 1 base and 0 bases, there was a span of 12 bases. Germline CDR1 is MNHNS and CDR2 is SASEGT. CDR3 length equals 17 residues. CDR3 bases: TGTGCCAGCAGTGAAGGGGTCCGGCCGGCGAACACCGGGGAGCTGTTTTTT. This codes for CASSEGVRPANTGELFF.

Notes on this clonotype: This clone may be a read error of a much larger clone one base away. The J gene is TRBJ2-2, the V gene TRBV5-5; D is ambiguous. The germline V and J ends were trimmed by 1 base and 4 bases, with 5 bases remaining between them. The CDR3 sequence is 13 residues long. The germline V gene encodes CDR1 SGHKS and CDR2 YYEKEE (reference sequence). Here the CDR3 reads CASSLYITGELFF. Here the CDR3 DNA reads TGTGCCAGCAGCTTGTACATCACCGGGGAGCTGTTTTTT.

This CDR3 reads CASTRQGGEETQYF. The CDR3 DNA sequence: TGCGCCAGCACCCGACAGGGGGGTGAAGAGACCCAGTACTTC. The J gene is TRBJ2-5, the V gene TRBV5-1, with 9 bases identical to TRBD1. After removal of 6 bases from V and 3 bases from J, the junction contained 6 bases not matched to a gene. The CDR3 extends over 14 amino acids. Germline CDR1 SGHRS, CDR2 YFSETQ.

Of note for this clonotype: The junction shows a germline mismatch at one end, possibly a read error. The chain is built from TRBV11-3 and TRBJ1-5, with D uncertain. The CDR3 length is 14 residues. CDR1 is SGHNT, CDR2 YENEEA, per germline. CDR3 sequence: CPSSRTETDQPQHF. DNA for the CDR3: TGTCCCAGCAGCCGCACAGAGACCGATCAGCCCCAGCATTTT.

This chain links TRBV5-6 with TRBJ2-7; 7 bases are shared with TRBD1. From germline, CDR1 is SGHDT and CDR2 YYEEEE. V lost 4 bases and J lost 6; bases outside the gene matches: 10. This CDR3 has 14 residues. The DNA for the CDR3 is TGTGCCAGCAGCGGAGACAGGGTGGTGGGCGAGCAGTACTTC. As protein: CASSGDRVVGEQYF.